The 27 T cell receptor beta chains listed next were all sequenced from one sample in a study of cytomegalovirus exposure and HLA in healthy donors (TCRdb year 2017). Library method: the immunoSEQ multiplex PCR assay. TCRdb's version of the immuneACCESS table is confined to in-frame rearrangements and falls short of the full clone set. An unresolved V gene accounts for under half of the shortfall where checked; the remainder is of unknown origin. The sample table records 50,000 to 65,000 clones; almost 97% of these occur just once. The ten largest clones add up to 0.95% to 1.5% of the sample. The sequencing sample was made of PBMCs. The receptors derive from a woman aged 18-29 years in good health and CMV-seronegative.

V is TRBV10-3 and J is TRBJ1-5; 11 nucleotides line up with TRBD1. Germline trimming cut 4 bases from V and 5 bases from J; bases unmatched to any gene: 10. Germline V CDR1 and CDR2: ENHRY, SYGVKD. The length of the CDR3 is 17 residues. The CDR3 DNA reads as TGTGCCATCAGTGGGCCCCCCGGGACAGGGGGGGATCAGCCCCAGCATTTT. Protein sequence: CAISGPPGTGGDQPQHF.

This clone was found once. The chain carries TRBV5-4 and TRBJ1-2, with D possibly being TRBD1 (6 bases). Germline V lookup: CDR1 SGHNT, CDR2 YYREEE (reference sequence). V lost 4 bases and J 5 bases, leaving 21 bases between the germline ends. This CDR3 spans 16 amino acids. This chain's CDR3 is CASSLTAGGVGYGYTF. CDR3 nucleotide sequence: TGTGCCAGCAGCCTCACCGCGGGGGGCGTGGGGTATGGCTACACCTTC.

The rearrangement uses TRBV30 and TRBJ2-1, with 10 bases fitting TRBD2. The germline V gene encodes CDR1 GTSNPN and CDR2 SVGIG (reference sequence). Unmatched junction bases numbered 7, after V lost 5 bases and J lost 12 bases. The length of the CDR3 is 12 residues. CDR3: CAWELAGVGQFF. In DNA form, the CDR3 reads TGTGCCTGGGAGCTAGCGGGGGTGGGGCAGTTCTTC.

This chain connects TRBV4-1 to TRBJ2-2; D might be TRBD2 (7 bases). Germline CDR1 MGHRA, CDR2 YSYEKL. V lost 1 base to trimming and J lost 3 bases, with 12 bases between them. The length of the CDR3 is 16 residues. In DNA, the CDR3 is TGCGCCAGCAGCCAAGTGGGGGGGGCCGACACCGGGGAGCTGTTTTTT. Encoded protein: CASSQVGGADTGELFF.

CDR3 in amino acids: CASSPGTGEIYGYTF. The CDR3 DNA is TGTGCCAGCAGCCCCGGGACAGGGGAAATCTATGGCTACACCTTC. V gene TRBV28 combines with J gene TRBJ1-2, with 10 bases fitting TRBD1. The CDR3 is 15 residues long. Germline-derived CDR1 and CDR2 are MDHEN and SYDVKM. Losses at the gene ends were 6 bases for V and 4 bases for J; bases not matched to a gene: 8.

V gene TRBV7-9 combines with J gene TRBJ2-1; maybe TRBD2 (7 bases). This CDR3 is built from 15 residues. Trimming left V 1 base short and J 2 bases short, with 9 bases between. Looked up from germline, CDR1 is SEHNR and CDR2 is FQNEAQ (reference sequence). The CDR3 reads CASSLEGGTYNEQFF. DNA for the CDR3: TGTGCCAGCAGCTTAGAGGGGGGGACCTACAATGAGCAGTTCTTC.

The J gene is TRBJ2-1, the V gene TRBV29-1; no clear D. In germline, CDR1 is SQVTM, CDR2 ANQGSEA. V lost 4 bases to trimming and J lost 0 bases, with 10 bases between them. The CDR3 is 14 residues long. The CDR3 sequence is CSVVTPPSYNEQFF. In DNA, the CDR3 is TGCAGCGTTGTGACTCCACCCTCCTACAATGAGCAGTTCTTC.

The chain uses TRBV5-8 and TRBJ1-5; the match to TRBD1 covers 9 bases. The J segment lost 4 bases and the V segment lost 4 bases, leaving 6 bases of the junction unmatched. The CDR3 loop spans 15 amino acids. Looked up from germline, CDR1 is SGHTS and CDR2 is YDEGEE. The CDR3 region has the DNA TGTGCCAGCAGCAAAGGGACAGGGCCAAATCAGCCCCAGCATTTT. Translated: CASSKGTGPNQPQHF.

CDR3 DNA sequence: TGTGCCAGCAGCTTAGTTGGGGGCTACAGGGGTGGTCAGCCCCAGCATTTT. This gives the protein CASSLVGGYRGGQPQHF. The V gene is TRBV7-2, the J gene TRBJ1-5; TRBD1 agrees at 7 bases. CDR1 is SGHTA, CDR2 FQGNSA, per germline. V trimming: 1 base; J trimming: 6 bases; junction bases outside the gene matches: 12. There are 17 residues in the CDR3.

The V call is TRBV5-5, the J call TRBJ1-2; tentative D call: TRBD1 (6 bases). The ends were cut back, 4 bases at V and 3 bases at J, with 13 bases in the middle. The germline V gene has CDR1 SGHKS and CDR2 YYEKEE (reference sequence). CDR3 length: 14 amino acids. Here the CDR3 reads CASSRGSVDYGYTF. CDR3 DNA: TGTGCCAGCAGCAGGGGGTCGGTTGACTATGGCTACACCTTC.

The CDR3 spells CASSQDSEQFF. DNA for the CDR3: TGTGCCAGCAGTCAAGACAGTGAGCAGTTCTTC. This chain connects TRBV27 to TRBJ2-1; perhaps TRBD1 as D (5 bases). Trimming removed 5 bases from V and 9 bases from J, with 8 bases in between. Germline CDR1 is MNHEY and CDR2 is SMNVEV (reference sequence). The CDR3 loop spans 11 amino acids.

V and J are TRBV7-8 and TRBJ2-7, with D possibly being TRBD2 (6 bases). The ends were cut back, 0 bases at V and 7 bases at J, with 19 bases in the middle. The CDR3 loop spans 16 amino acids. Germline CDR1 is SGHVS and CDR2 is FQNEAQ. CDR3 amino acids: CASSLAPPGGRLEQYF. The CDR3 DNA reads TGTGCCAGCAGCTTAGCGCCCCCCGGGGGTCGTTTGGAGCAGTACTTC. The full variable domain, rest sourced from reference TRBV7-8 and TRBJ2-7, is GAGVSQSPRYKVAKRGQDVALRCDPISGHVSLFWYQQALGQGPEFLTYFQNEAQLDKSGLPSDRFFAERPEGSVSTLKIQRTQQEDSAVYLCASSLAPPGGRLEQYFGPGTRLTVT.

The chain carries TRBV9 and TRBJ1-3, with TRBD1 matching 9 bases. Germline CDR1 is SGDLS and CDR2 is YYNGEE. The CDR3 length is 16 residues. V lost 3 bases and J lost 2; bases outside the gene matches: 6. In DNA, the CDR3 is TGTGCCAGCAGCGCGACAGGGGGGACCCCTGGAAACACCATATATTTT. Translation gives CASSATGGTPGNTIYF.

CDR3 sequence (DNA): TGTGCCAGCAGCCCCGGGACAGGGACTCCGGGTACGCAGTATTTT. It yields the protein CASSPGTGTPGTQYF. The chain links TRBV4-2 to TRBJ2-3, with TRBD1 identical over 9 bases. Trimming removed 4 bases from V and 8 bases from J; junction bases left unmatched: 10. CDR3 size: 15 residues. Germline V gene data show CDR1 as LGHNA and CDR2 as YNFKEQ.

This clone was seen more than once but under ten times. The genes are TRBV15 and TRBJ1-4; D possibly corresponds to TRBD1 (5 bases). The germline CDR1 and CDR2 sequences are LNHNV and YYDKDF (reference sequence). The CDR3 has 15 residues. Trimming shortened V by 5 bases and J by 7 bases, and 17 bases separated the two germline ends. The CDR3 spells CATSGGTGGGEKLFF. The CDR3 DNA reads TGTGCCACCAGCGGGGGGACCGGCGGTGGTGAAAAACTGTTTTTT.

The V call is TRBV19, the J call TRBJ1-5; D is possibly TRBD1 (5 bases). CDR3 length equals 14 residues. Germline V CDR1 and CDR2: LNHDA, SQIVND (reference sequence). Trimming cost V 7 bases and J 1 base, with 11 bases left between them. CDR3 loop: CASKGQGSNQPQHF. The CDR3 DNA follows: TGTGCCAGTAAGGGGCAGGGAAGCAATCAGCCCCAGCATTTT. Combining the CDR3 with reference TRBV19 and TRBJ1-5 gives the whole variable domain DGGITQSPKYLFRKEGQNVTLSCEQNLNHDAMYWYRQDPGQGLRLIYYSQIVNDFQKGDIAEGYSVSREKKESFPLTVTSAQKNPTAFYLCASKGQGSNQPQHFGDGTRLSIL.

J is TRBJ2-7 and V is TRBV7-9; 7 positions match TRBD1. The CDR3 consists of 12 residues. CDR1 and CDR2 from the germline V gene are SEHNR and FQNEAQ (reference sequence). Trimming at V came to 4 bases and at J to 6 bases, leaving 3 bases not matched to a gene. CDR3 DNA sequence: TGTGCCAGCAGCTCGTACAGGGGCGAGCAGTACTTC. Protein product: CASSSYRGEQYF.

The chain combines TRBV11-2 with TRBJ2-7, with 7 bases aligning to TRBD2. The J segment lost 9 bases and the V segment lost 8 bases, leaving 13 bases of the junction unmatched. The CDR3 length is 13 residues. Germline loops: CDR1 SGHAT, CDR2 FQNNGV. CDR3 DNA sequence: TGTGCCAGCCGATATGGACCGGGAGGCGTGCAGTACTTC. Translated, it gives CASRYGPGGVQYF.

This clone was seen more than once but under ten times. The CDR3 DNA follows: TGTGCCATCAGTGAGTCGTCGGGGAGCTCCTACAATGAGCAGTTCTTC. Residues: CAISESSGSSYNEQFF. The chain recombines TRBV10-3 with TRBJ2-1; D possibly corresponds to TRBD2 (5 bases). Germline CDR1 reads ENHRY; CDR2 reads SYGVKD. CDR3 length: 16 amino acids. Trimming shortened V by 0 bases and J by 0 bases, and 9 bases separated the two germline ends.

The chain uses TRBV10-3 and TRBJ2-7, with 7 bases identical to TRBD1. Germline lookup yields CDR1 ENHRY and CDR2 SYGVKD. With V trimmed by 7 bases and J by 0 bases, 6 bases remained unmatched. The CDR3 runs 14 residues. The CDR3 nucleotides are TGTGCCATCACCGCCGGGACAGCCTCCTACGAGCAGTACTTC. Translation: CAITAGTASYEQYF.

The chain is built from TRBV10-1 and TRBJ2-1; D unclear. Per germline, CDR1 WNHNN and CDR2 SYGVQD (reference sequence). Trimming took off 0 bases at V and 3 bases at J, with 3 bases between the two ends. This CDR3 has 13 amino acids. The CDR3 reads CASSESSYNEQFF. The CDR3 coding sequence is TGCGCCAGCAGTGAGTCTAGCTACAATGAGCAGTTCTTC.

This rearrangement joins TRBV2 to TRBJ1-2, with 7 bases that match TRBD1. Germline values: CDR1 SNHLY, CDR2 FYNNEI. This CDR3 spans 16 amino acids. J gave up 6 bases and V 1 base, and 11 bases lay outside the gene matches. CDR3 sequence: CASSEEEGAARDGYTF. CDR3 coding DNA: TGTGCCAGCAGTGAAGAGGAGGGGGCGGCGCGGGATGGCTACACCTTC.

J is TRBJ2-5 and V is TRBV6-7; 7 bases agree with TRBD2. TRBV6-7 is classed as an ORF, of uncertain function. This CDR3 region has 15 residues. The trim removed 0 bases at V and 8 bases at J, leaving 9 bases unmatched. The CDR3 DNA follows: TGTGCCAGCAGTTACTCGACGGCGGGAGCCTTCACCCAGTACTTC. Its translation is CASSYSTAGAFTQYF.

With regard to this clone: The same CDR3 is also encoded by other DNA sequences in this sample. The V gene is TRBV7-3, the J gene TRBJ2-2; D uncertain. This CDR3 is 13 amino acids long. V was cut by 5 bases and J by 4 bases, with 8 bases left in between. Germline V lookup: CDR1 SGHTA, CDR2 FQGTGA. DNA of the CDR3: TGTGCCAGCAGCCCCAGTGGCACCGGGGAGCTGTTTTTT. Its protein product is CASSPSGTGELFF.

The DNA of the CDR3 is TGTGCCAGCAGTTTGGCCCGGGGGGGCTCCTGGGATGAGCAGTTCTTC. This translates into CASSLARGGSWDEQFF. The rearrangement uses TRBV27 and TRBJ2-1; 8 nucleotides agree with TRBD2. Germline V gives CDR1 MNHEY, CDR2 SMNVEV (reference sequence). V gave up 3 bases and J gave up 8 bases; unmatched junction bases: 12. The length of the CDR3 is 16 residues.

J is TRBJ1-4 and V is TRBV9; a weak D match, TRBD1 (6 bases). Germline lookup yields CDR1 SGDLS and CDR2 YYNGEE. V gave up 0 bases and J gave up 6 bases, with 9 bases separating them. This CDR3 has 14 residues. CDR3 region: CASSVGPGDEKLFF. The CDR3 DNA reads TGTGCCAGCAGCGTAGGTCCAGGGGATGAAAAACTGTTTTTT.

The gene calls are TRBV6-1 and TRBJ2-7; a possible D gene is TRBD1 (7 bases). The germline V gene encodes CDR1 MNHNS and CDR2 SASEGT. The length of the CDR3 is 15 residues. Trimming took 6 bases from V and 4 from J, leaving 19 bases between them. CDR3 DNA: TGTGCCAGCAGCCCTTGGCAGGGGGGTAGGTACGAGCAGTACTTC. Its translation: CASSPWQGGRYEQYF.